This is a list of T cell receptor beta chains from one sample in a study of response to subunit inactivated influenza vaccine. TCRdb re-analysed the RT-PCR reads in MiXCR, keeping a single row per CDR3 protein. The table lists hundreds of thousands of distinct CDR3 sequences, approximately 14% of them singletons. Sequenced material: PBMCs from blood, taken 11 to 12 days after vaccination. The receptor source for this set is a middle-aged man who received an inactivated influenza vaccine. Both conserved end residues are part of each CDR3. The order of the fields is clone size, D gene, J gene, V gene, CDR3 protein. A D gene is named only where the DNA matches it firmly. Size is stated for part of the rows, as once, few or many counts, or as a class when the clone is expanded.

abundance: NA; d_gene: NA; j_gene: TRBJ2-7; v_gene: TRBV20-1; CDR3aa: CSAYTRQGQQIYEQYF
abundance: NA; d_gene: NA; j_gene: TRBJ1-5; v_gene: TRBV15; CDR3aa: CATSREMGGNQPQHF
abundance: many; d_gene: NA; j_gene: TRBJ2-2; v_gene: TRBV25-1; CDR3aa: CASSPFRGPNTGELFF
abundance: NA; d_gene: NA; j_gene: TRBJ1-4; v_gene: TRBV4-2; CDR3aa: CASSQGRDGEKLFF
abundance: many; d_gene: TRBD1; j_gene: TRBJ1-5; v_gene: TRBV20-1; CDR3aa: CSARDTGGAGNQPQHF
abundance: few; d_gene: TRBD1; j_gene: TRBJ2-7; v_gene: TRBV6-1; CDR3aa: CASRQGASYEQYF
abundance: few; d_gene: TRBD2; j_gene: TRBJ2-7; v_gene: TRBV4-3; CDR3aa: CASSQGVLAGGFMYEQYF
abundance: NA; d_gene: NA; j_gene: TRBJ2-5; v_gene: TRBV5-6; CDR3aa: CASSLGTKTQYF
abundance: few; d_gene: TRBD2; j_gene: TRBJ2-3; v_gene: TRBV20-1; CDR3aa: CSAHAPLAGDTQYF
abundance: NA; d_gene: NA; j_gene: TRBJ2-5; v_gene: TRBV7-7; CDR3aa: CASSSGLDTQETQYF
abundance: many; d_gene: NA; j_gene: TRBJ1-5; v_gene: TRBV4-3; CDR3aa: CASSQEWEGKRGNQPQHF